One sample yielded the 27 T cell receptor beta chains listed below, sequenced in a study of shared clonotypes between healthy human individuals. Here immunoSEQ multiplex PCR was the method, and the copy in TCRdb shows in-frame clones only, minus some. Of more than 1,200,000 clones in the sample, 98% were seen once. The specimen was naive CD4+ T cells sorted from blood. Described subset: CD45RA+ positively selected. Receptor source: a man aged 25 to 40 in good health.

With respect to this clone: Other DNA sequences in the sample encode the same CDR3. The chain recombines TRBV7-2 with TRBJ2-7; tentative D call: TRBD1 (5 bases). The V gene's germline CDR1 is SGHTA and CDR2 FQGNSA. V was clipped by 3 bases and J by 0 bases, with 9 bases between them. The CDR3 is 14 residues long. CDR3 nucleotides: TGTGCCAGCAGCTTGGTTCAGGGCTCCTACGAGCAGTACTTC. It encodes CASSLVQGSYEQYF.

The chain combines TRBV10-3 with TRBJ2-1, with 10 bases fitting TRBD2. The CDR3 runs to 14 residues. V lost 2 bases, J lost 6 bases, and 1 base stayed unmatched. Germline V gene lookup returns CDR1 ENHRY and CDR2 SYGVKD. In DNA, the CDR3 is TGTGCCATCAGTGAGAGCGGGAGGGCCAATGAGCAGTTCTTC. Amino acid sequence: CAISESGRANEQFF.

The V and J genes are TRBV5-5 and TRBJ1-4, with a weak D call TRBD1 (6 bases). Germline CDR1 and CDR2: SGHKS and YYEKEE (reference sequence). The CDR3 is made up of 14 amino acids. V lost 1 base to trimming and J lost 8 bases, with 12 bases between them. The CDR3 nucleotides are TGTGCCAGCAGCTTGAACAGGGCGCAAGAAAAACTGTTTTTT. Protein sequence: CASSLNRAQEKLFF.

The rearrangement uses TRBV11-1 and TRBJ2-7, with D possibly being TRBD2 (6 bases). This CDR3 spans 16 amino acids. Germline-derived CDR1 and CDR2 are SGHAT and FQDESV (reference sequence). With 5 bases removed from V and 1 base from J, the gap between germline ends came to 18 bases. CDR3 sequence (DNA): TGTGCCAGCAGCCCGTGGACCGGGACTCCGTCCTACGAGCAGTACTTC. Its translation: CASSPWTGTPSYEQYF.

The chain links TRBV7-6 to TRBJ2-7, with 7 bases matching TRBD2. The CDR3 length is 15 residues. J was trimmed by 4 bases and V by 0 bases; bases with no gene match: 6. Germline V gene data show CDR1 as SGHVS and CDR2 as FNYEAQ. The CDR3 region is CASSLADSGGYEQYF. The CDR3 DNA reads TGTGCCAGCAGCTTAGCGGACTCCGGGGGGTACGAGCAGTACTTC.

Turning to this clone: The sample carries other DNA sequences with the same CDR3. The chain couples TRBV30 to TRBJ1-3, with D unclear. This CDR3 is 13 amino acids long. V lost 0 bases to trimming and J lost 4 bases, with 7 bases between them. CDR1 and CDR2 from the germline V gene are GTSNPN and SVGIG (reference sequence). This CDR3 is CAWSVTVGNTIYF. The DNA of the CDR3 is TGTGCCTGGAGTGTAACTGTAGGAAACACCATATATTTT.

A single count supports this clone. The DNA of the CDR3 is TGTGCCTGGAGCGACGGACTTAACTATGGCTACACCTTC. Translating it yields CAWSDGLNYGYTF. The V call is TRBV30, the J call TRBJ1-2; the D is unclear. The ends were cut back, 3 bases at V and 1 base at J, with 9 bases in the middle. The CDR3 sequence is 13 residues long. Germline loops: CDR1 GTSNPN, CDR2 SVGIG (reference sequence).

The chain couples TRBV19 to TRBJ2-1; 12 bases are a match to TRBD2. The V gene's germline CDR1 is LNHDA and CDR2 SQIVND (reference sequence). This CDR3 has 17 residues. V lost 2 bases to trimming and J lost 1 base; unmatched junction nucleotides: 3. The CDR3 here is CASSIRLAGDSYNEQFF. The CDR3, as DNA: TGTGCCAGTAGTATACGACTAGCGGGAGATTCCTACAATGAGCAGTTCTTC. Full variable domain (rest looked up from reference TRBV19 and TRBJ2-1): DGGITQSPKYLFRKEGQNVTLSCEQNLNHDAMYWYRQDPGQGLRLIYYSQIVNDFQKGDIAEGYSVSREKKESFPLTVTSAQKNPTAFYLCASSIRLAGDSYNEQFFGPGTRLTVL.

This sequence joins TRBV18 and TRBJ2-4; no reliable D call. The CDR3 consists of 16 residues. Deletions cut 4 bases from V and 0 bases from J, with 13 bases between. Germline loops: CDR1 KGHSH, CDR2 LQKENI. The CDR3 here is CASSQIPGLAKNIQYF. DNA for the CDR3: TGTGCCAGCTCACAGATACCCGGATTAGCCAAAAACATTCAGTACTTC.

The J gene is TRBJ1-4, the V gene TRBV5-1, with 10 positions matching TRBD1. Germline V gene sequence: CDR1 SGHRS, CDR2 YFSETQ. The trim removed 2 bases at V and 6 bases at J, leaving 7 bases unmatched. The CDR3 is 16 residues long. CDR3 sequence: CASSFYPGTGDEKLFF. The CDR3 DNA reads TGCGCCAGCAGCTTTTATCCCGGGACAGGGGATGAAAAACTGTTTTTT.

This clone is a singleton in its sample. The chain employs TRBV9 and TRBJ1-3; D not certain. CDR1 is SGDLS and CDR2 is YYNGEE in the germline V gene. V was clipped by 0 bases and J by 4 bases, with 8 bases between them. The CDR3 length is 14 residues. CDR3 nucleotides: TGTGCCAGCAGCGTAGCAGCAGTAGGAAACACCATATATTTT. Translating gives CASSVAAVGNTIYF.

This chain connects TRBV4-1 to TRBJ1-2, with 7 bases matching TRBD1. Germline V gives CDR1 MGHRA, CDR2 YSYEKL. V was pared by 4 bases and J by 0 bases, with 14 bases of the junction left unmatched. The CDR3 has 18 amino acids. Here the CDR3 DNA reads TGCGCCAGCAGCCCTCCCTCCCGACAGGGCCTGACTAACTATGGCTACACCTTC. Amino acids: CASSPPSRQGLTNYGYTF.

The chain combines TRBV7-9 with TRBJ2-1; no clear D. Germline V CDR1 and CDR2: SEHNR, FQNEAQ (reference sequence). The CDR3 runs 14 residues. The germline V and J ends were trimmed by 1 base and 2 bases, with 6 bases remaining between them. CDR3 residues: CASSLDPTYNEQFF. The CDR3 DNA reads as TGTGCCAGCAGCTTAGACCCTACCTACAATGAGCAGTTCTTC.

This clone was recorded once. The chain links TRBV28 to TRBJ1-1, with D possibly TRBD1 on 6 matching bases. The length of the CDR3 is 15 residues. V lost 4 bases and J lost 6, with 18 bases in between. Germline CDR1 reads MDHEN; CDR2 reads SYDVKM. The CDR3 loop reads CASSSAAHQGSEAFF. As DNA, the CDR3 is TGTGCCAGCAGTTCGGCCGCGCATCAGGGGTCTGAAGCTTTCTTT. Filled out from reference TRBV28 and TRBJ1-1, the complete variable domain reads DVKVTQSSRYLVKRTGEKVFLECVQDMDHENMFWYRQDPGLGLRLIYFSYDVKMKEKGDIPEGYSVSREKKERFSLILESASTNQTSMYLCASSSAAHQGSEAFFGQGTRLTVV.

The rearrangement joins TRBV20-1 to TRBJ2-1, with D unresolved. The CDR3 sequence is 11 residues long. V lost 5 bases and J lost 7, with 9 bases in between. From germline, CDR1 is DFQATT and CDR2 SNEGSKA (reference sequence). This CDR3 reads CSASRENEQFF. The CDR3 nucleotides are TGCAGTGCTTCTCGAGAGAATGAGCAGTTCTTC.

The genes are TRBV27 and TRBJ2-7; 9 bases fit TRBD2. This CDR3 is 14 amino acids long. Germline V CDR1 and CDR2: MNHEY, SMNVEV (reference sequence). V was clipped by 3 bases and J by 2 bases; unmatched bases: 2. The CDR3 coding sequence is TGTGCCAGCAGTTTCCTAGCGGGACCCTACGAGCAGTACTTC. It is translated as CASSFLAGPYEQYF.

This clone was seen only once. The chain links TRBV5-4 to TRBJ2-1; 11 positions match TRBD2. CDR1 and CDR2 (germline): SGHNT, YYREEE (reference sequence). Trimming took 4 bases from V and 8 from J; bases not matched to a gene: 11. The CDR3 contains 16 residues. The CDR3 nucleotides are TGTGCCAGCAGCGACATACTAGCGGGAGTCAGGGATGAGCAGTTCTTC. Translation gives CASSDILAGVRDEQFF.

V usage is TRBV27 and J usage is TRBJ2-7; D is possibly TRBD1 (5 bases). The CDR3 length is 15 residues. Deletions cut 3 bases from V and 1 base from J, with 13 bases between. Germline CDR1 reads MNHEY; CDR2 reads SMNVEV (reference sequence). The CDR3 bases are TGTGCCAGCAGTTTTTTCTTGGGGCAGTCCTACGAGCAGTACTTC. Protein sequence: CASSFFLGQSYEQYF.

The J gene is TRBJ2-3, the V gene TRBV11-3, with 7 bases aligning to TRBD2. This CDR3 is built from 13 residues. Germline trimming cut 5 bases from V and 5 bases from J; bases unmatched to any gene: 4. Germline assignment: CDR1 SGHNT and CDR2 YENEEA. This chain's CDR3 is CASSGRARDTQYF. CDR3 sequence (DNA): TGTGCCAGCAGCGGGAGGGCCAGAGATACGCAGTATTTT.

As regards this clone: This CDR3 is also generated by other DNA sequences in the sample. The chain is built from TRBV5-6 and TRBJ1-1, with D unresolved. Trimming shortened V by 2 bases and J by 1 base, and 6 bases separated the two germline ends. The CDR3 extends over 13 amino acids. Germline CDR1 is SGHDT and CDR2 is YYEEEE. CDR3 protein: CASSLRANTEAFF. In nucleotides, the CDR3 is TGTGCCAGCAGCTTACGGGCGAACACTGAAGCTTTCTTT.

The CDR3 DNA reads as TGCGCCAGCAGTCAGATCGGCAACAAGTACCAAGAGACCCAGTACTTC. Protein sequence: CASSQIGNKYQETQYF. The V call is TRBV5-1, the J call TRBJ2-5; D call uncertain. CDR1 SGHRS and CDR2 YFSETQ come from the germline V gene. The CDR3 has 16 amino acids. Trimming cost V 5 bases and J 0 bases, with 17 bases left between them.

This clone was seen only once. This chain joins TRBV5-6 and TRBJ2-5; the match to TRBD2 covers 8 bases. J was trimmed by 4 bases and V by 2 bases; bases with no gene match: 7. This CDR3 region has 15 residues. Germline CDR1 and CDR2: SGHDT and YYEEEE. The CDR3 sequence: CASSFDLAGGETQYF. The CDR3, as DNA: TGTGCCAGCAGCTTTGATCTAGCGGGTGGAGAGACCCAGTACTTC.

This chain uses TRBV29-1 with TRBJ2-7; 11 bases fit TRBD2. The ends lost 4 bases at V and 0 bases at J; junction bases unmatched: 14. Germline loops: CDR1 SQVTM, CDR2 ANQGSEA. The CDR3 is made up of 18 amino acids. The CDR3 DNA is TGCAGCGTTGTTAGATCTGAGACTGGGACTAGCGGCTCCTACGAGCAGTACTTC. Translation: CSVVRSETGTSGSYEQYF.

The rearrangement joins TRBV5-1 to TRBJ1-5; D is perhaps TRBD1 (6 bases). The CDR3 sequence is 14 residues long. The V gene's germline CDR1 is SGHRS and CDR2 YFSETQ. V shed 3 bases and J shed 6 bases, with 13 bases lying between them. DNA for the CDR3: TGCGCCAGCAGCTCACAGGGTTCCGGTCAGCCCCAGCATTTT. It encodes CASSSQGSGQPQHF.

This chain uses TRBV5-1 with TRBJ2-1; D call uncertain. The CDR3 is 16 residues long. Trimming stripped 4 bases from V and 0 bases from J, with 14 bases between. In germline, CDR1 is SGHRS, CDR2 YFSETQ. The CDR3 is CASSVEPFLSYNEQFF. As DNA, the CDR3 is TGCGCCAGCAGCGTGGAGCCGTTCCTCTCCTACAATGAGCAGTTCTTC.

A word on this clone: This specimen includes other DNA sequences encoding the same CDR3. The CDR3 DNA follows: TGCGCCAGCAGCTCGACAGGGTCTGGGGCCAACGTCCTGACTTTC. Translation: CASSSTGSGANVLTF. The J gene is TRBJ2-6, the V gene TRBV5-1, with 7 bases aligning to TRBD1. CDR3 size: 15 residues. J gave up 1 base and V 3 bases, and 1 base lay outside the gene matches. Per the germline V gene, CDR1 is SGHRS and CDR2 is YFSETQ.

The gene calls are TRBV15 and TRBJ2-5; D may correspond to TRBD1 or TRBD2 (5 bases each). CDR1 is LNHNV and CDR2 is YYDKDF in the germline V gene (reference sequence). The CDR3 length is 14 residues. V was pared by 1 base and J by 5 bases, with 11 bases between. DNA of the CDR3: TGTGCCACCAGCAGAGGAGGGGATAGTGAGACCCAGTACTTC. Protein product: CATSRGGDSETQYF. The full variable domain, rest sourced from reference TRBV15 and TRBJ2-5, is DAMVIQNPRYQVTQFGKPVTLSCSQTLNHNVMYWYQQKSSQAPKLLFHYYDKDFNNEADTPDNFQSRRPNTSFCFLDIRSPGLGDTAMYLCATSRGGDSETQYFGPGTRLLVL.